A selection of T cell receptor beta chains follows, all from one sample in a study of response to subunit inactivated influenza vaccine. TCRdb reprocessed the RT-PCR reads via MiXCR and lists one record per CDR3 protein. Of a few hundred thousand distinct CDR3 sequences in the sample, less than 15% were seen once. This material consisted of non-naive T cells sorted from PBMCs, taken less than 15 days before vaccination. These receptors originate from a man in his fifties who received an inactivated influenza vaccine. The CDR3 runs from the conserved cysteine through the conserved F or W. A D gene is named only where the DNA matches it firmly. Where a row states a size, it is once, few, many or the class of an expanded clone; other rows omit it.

CDR3 protein: CASSYSIFIPNEQFF
CDR3 DNA: TGTGCCAGCAGTTACTCGATTTTCATTCCCAATGAGCAGTTCTTC
clone size: many
D gene: NA
J gene: TRBJ2-1
V gene: TRBV6-5

CDR3 protein: CASSWDSTGEQYF
CDR3 DNA: TGCGCCAGCAGCTGGGACAGTACGGGCGAGCAGTACTTC
clone size: NA
D gene: TRBD1
J gene: TRBJ2-7
V gene: TRBV5-1

CDR3 protein: CASSLEQGGGWQFF
CDR3 DNA: TGCGCCAGCAGCTTGGAACAGGGAGGGGGATGGCAGTTCTTC
clone size: few
D gene: NA
J gene: TRBJ2-1
V gene: TRBV5-1

CDR3 protein: CSARVLAGGPDTQYF
CDR3 DNA: TGCAGTGCTAGAGTGTTAGCGGGGGGCCCGGATACGCAGTATTTT
clone size: NA
D gene: TRBD2
J gene: TRBJ2-3
V gene: TRBV20-1

CDR3 protein: CASSLGPRGGSNYGYTF
CDR3 DNA: TGTGCCAGCAGCTTAGGCCCTAGGGGGGGTTCTAACTATGGCTACACCTTC
clone size: NA
D gene: NA
J gene: TRBJ1-2
V gene: TRBV7-2

CDR3 protein: CASSVSRYNEQFF
CDR3 DNA: TGTGCCAGCAGTGTGTCACGTTACAATGAGCAGTTCTTC
clone size: few
D gene: NA
J gene: TRBJ2-1
V gene: TRBV2

CDR3 protein: CASSFSSGTGARDTQYF
CDR3 DNA: TGTGCCAGCAGTTTCTCATCCGGGACAGGGGCACGAGATACGCAGTATTTT
clone size: few
D gene: TRBD1
J gene: TRBJ2-3
V gene: TRBV28

CDR3 protein: CASRKPGQGVTGELFF
CDR3 DNA: TGTGCCAGCAGGAAACCGGGACAGGGTGTAACCGGGGAGCTGTTTTTT
clone size: few
D gene: TRBD1
J gene: TRBJ2-2
V gene: TRBV2

CDR3 protein: CASRYRDRGYEAFF
CDR3 DNA: TGTGCCAGCAGATACCGGGACAGGGGTTATGAAGCTTTCTTT
clone size: few
D gene: TRBD1
J gene: TRBJ1-1
V gene: TRBV5-6

CDR3 protein: CASSRERTDTQYF
CDR3 DNA: TGTGCCAGCAGCCGGGAACGCACAGATACGCAGTATTTT
clone size: NA
D gene: NA
J gene: TRBJ2-3
V gene: TRBV11-2

CDR3 protein: CASSLMGSRASYEQYF
CDR3 DNA: TGTGCCAGCAGTTTAATGGGTAGCCGGGCCTCCTACGAGCAGTACTTC
clone size: NA
D gene: NA
J gene: TRBJ2-7
V gene: TRBV12-3/TRBV12-4

CDR3 protein: CASTNVPTSTDTQYF
CDR3 DNA: TGTGCCAGCACCAACGTTCCCACGAGCACAGATACGCAGTATTTT
clone size: many
D gene: NA
J gene: TRBJ2-3
V gene: TRBV12-3/TRBV12-4

CDR3 protein: CASTPDRESQPQHF
CDR3 DNA: TGTGCCAGCACTCCCGACAGGGAGAGTCAGCCCCAGCATTTT
clone size: NA
D gene: TRBD1
J gene: TRBJ1-5
V gene: TRBV6-1

CDR3 protein: CASSLDGVSEETQYF
CDR3 DNA: TGTGCCAGCAGCTTAGATGGTGTTAGCGAAGAGACCCAGTACTTC
clone size: NA
D gene: NA
J gene: TRBJ2-5
V gene: TRBV11-3

CDR3 protein: CASSLGRGQGLHF
CDR3 DNA: TGTGCCAGCAGCTTAGGTCGGGGACAGGGCCTCCACTTT
clone size: NA
D gene: TRBD1
J gene: TRBJ1-6
V gene: TRBV7-9

CDR3 protein: CSVGRAHEQYF
CDR3 DNA: TGCAGCGTTGGTCGGGCCCACGAGCAGTACTTC
clone size: many
D gene: NA
J gene: TRBJ2-7
V gene: TRBV29-1

CDR3 protein: CASSLPPKGEQFF
CDR3 DNA: TGTGCCAGCAGCCTACCGCCGAAGGGGGAGCAGTTCTTC
clone size: NA
D gene: NA
J gene: TRBJ2-1
V gene: TRBV3-1

CDR3 protein: CASSGQGGQETQYF
CDR3 DNA: TGTGCCAGTAGCGGACAGGGTGGGCAAGAGACCCAGTACTTC
clone size: few
D gene: TRBD1
J gene: TRBJ2-5
V gene: TRBV19

CDR3 protein: CATHRESVGNTIYF
CDR3 DNA: TGTGCCACTCACAGGGAATCGGTTGGAAACACCATATATTTT
clone size: NA
D gene: NA
J gene: TRBJ1-3
V gene: TRBV11-3

CDR3 protein: CSVKDGSYEQYF
CDR3 DNA: TGCAGCGTGAAGGACGGAAGCTACGAGCAGTACTTC
clone size: NA
D gene: NA
J gene: TRBJ2-7
V gene: TRBV29-1

CDR3 protein: CATSARQGKNEKLFF
CDR3 DNA: TGTGCCACCAGCGCCCGACAGGGGAAGAATGAAAAACTGTTTTTT
clone size: NA
D gene: TRBD1
J gene: TRBJ1-4
V gene: TRBV15

CDR3 protein: CATSRGEGGVNEKLFF
CDR3 DNA: TGTGCCACCAGCAGAGGGGAAGGGGGCGTCAATGAAAAACTGTTTTTT
clone size: many
D gene: TRBD1
J gene: TRBJ1-4
V gene: TRBV15

CDR3 protein: CASLNSPLHF
CDR3 DNA: TGTGCCAGCCTTAATTCACCCCTCCACTTT
clone size: few
D gene: NA
J gene: TRBJ1-6
V gene: TRBV6-1

CDR3 protein: CASNNHQGAYEQYF
CDR3 DNA: TGTGCCAGCAACAATCACCAGGGGGCCTACGAGCAGTACTTC
clone size: few
D gene: TRBD1
J gene: TRBJ2-7
V gene: TRBV28

CDR3 protein: CASSHRGFGTEAFF
CDR3 DNA: TGTGCCAGCAGTCACAGGGGGTTTGGCACTGAAGCTTTCTTT
clone size: few
D gene: TRBD1
J gene: TRBJ1-1
V gene: TRBV28

CDR3 protein: CATSDSQYYNAEQFF
CDR3 DNA: TGTGCCACCAGTGATTCACAGTACTACAATGCAGAGCAGTTCTTC
clone size: few
D gene: NA
J gene: TRBJ2-1
V gene: TRBV24-1

CDR3 protein: CASSYLTSGRKDEQFF
CDR3 DNA: TGTGCCAGCAGTTACCTCACTAGCGGGAGGAAAGATGAGCAGTTCTTC
clone size: NA
D gene: TRBD2
J gene: TRBJ2-1
V gene: TRBV6-2/TRBV6-3

CDR3 protein: CASTRQVGQPQHF
CDR3 DNA: TGTGCCAGCACTCGACAGGTCGGTCAGCCCCAGCATTTT
clone size: NA
D gene: NA
J gene: TRBJ1-5
V gene: TRBV6-1

CDR3 protein: CAISPPGQGTDEQFF
CDR3 DNA: TGTGCCATCAGTCCTCCGGGACAGGGGACCGATGAGCAGTTCTTC
clone size: few
D gene: TRBD1
J gene: TRBJ2-1
V gene: TRBV10-3

CDR3 protein: CATATDFSNQPQHF
CDR3 DNA: TGTGCCACCGCGACCGATTTTAGCAATCAGCCCCAGCATTTT
clone size: NA
D gene: NA
J gene: TRBJ1-5
V gene: TRBV19

CDR3 protein: CSVRTGGNYGYTF
CDR3 DNA: TGCAGCGTGAGGACAGGGGGCAACTATGGCTACACCTTC
clone size: NA
D gene: TRBD1
J gene: TRBJ1-2
V gene: TRBV29-1

CDR3 protein: CATSRDRWRERDEQFF
CDR3 DNA: TGTGCCACCAGCAGAGATAGGTGGCGGGAGAGGGATGAGCAGTTCTTC
clone size: NA
D gene: TRBD2
J gene: TRBJ2-1
V gene: TRBV15

CDR3 protein: CASTTLGRDSGANVLTF
CDR3 DNA: TGCGCCAGCACCACCCTGGGACGGGACTCTGGGGCCAACGTCCTGACTTTC
clone size: NA
D gene: NA
J gene: TRBJ2-6
V gene: TRBV5-1

CDR3 protein: CASSSGWSNQPQHF
CDR3 DNA: TGTGCCAGCAGTTCAGGGTGGAGCAATCAGCCCCAGCATTTT
clone size: NA
D gene: NA
J gene: TRBJ1-5
V gene: TRBV27

CDR3 protein: CASSRGGRATYNEQFF
CDR3 DNA: TGTGCCAGCAGCAGGGGGGGGAGGGCGACCTACAATGAGCAGTTCTTC
clone size: NA
D gene: NA
J gene: TRBJ2-1
V gene: TRBV13

CDR3 protein: CATREQGVDTQYF
CDR3 DNA: TGTGCCACCAGAGAACAGGGAGTAGATACGCAGTATTTT
clone size: NA
D gene: NA
J gene: TRBJ2-3
V gene: TRBV24-1

CDR3 protein: CASSPNSRRETQYF
CDR3 DNA: TGCGCCAGCAGCCCTAATAGTAGGAGGGAGACCCAGTACTTC
clone size: many
D gene: NA
J gene: TRBJ2-5
V gene: TRBV5-1

CDR3 protein: CASSRQAGSGQPQHF
CDR3 DNA: TGTGCCAGCAGCCGACAAGCGGGCTCAGGGCAGCCCCAGCATTTT
clone size: many
D gene: NA
J gene: TRBJ1-5
V gene: TRBV7-8

CDR3 protein: CASSQEGAGRIHEQYF
CDR3 DNA: TGCGCCAGCAGCCAAGAAGGGGCAGGGAGAATCCACGAGCAGTACTTC
clone size: few
D gene: NA
J gene: TRBJ2-7
V gene: TRBV4-1

CDR3 protein: CASSVMTDTEAFF
CDR3 DNA: TGCGCCAGCAGCGTTATGACAGACACTGAAGCTTTCTTT
clone size: few
D gene: NA
J gene: TRBJ1-1
V gene: TRBV5-1

CDR3 protein: CASSQSQLVGANVLTF
CDR3 DNA: TGTGCCAGCAGCCAAAGTCAGTTAGTCGGGGCCAACGTCCTGACTTTC
clone size: few
D gene: NA
J gene: TRBJ2-6
V gene: TRBV3-1

CDR3 protein: CATSREGGGLGRFQYF
CDR3 DNA: TGTGCCACCAGCAGAGAAGGAGGGGGCCTAGGGAGATTCCAGTACTTC
clone size: few
D gene: NA
J gene: TRBJ2-5
V gene: TRBV15

CDR3 protein: CASSLTAAANVLTF
CDR3 DNA: TGTGCCAGCAGCTTGACCGCCGCGGCCAACGTCCTGACTTTC
clone size: NA
D gene: NA
J gene: TRBJ2-6
V gene: TRBV5-6

CDR3 protein: CASSRRDKNEKLFF
CDR3 DNA: TGTGCCAGCTCACGACGGGACAAAAATGAAAAACTGTTTTTT
clone size: many
D gene: NA
J gene: TRBJ1-4
V gene: TRBV18

CDR3 protein: CSASRVGLMDRDTEAFF
CDR3 DNA: TGCAGTGCTAGTCGGGTAGGCCTCATGGATCGCGACACTGAAGCTTTCTTT
clone size: few
D gene: NA
J gene: TRBJ1-1
V gene: TRBV20-1

CDR3 protein: CASSRGRVEDTQYF
CDR3 DNA: TGTGCCAGCAGCCGGGGACGGGTGGAAGATACGCAGTATTTT
clone size: many
D gene: NA
J gene: TRBJ2-3
V gene: TRBV5-5

CDR3 protein: CSAGSTRTDTQYF
CDR3 DNA: TGCAGCGCCGGGTCTACTCGCACAGATACGCAGTATTTT
clone size: NA
D gene: NA
J gene: TRBJ2-3
V gene: TRBV29-1

CDR3 protein: CSARDHLGAKETQYF
CDR3 DNA: TGCAGTGCTAGAGATCACCTGGGGGCAAAGGAGACCCAGTACTTC
clone size: few
D gene: NA
J gene: TRBJ2-5
V gene: TRBV20-1

CDR3 protein: CASSNDGGGLNTGELFF
CDR3 DNA: TGCGCCAGCAGCAATGATGGTGGGGGACTGAACACCGGGGAGCTGTTTTTT
clone size: NA
D gene: NA
J gene: TRBJ2-2
V gene: TRBV5-1

CDR3 protein: CASSIGTGYYNEQFF
CDR3 DNA: TGTGCCAGTAGTATAGGGACAGGGTACTACAATGAGCAGTTCTTC
clone size: NA
D gene: TRBD1
J gene: TRBJ2-1
V gene: TRBV19

CDR3 protein: CAISESPEETQYF
CDR3 DNA: TGTGCCATCAGTGAGTCCCCAGAAGAGACCCAGTACTTC
clone size: NA
D gene: NA
J gene: TRBJ2-5
V gene: TRBV10-3

CDR3 protein: CASSKQGAHQPQHF
CDR3 DNA: TGTGCCAGCAGTAAGCAGGGGGCCCATCAGCCCCAGCATTTT
clone size: many
D gene: TRBD1
J gene: TRBJ1-5
V gene: TRBV27

CDR3 protein: CASSSGGHGEQYF
CDR3 DNA: TGTGCCAGCAGCTCGGGCGGGCATGGGGAGCAGTACTTC
clone size: few
D gene: NA
J gene: TRBJ2-7
V gene: TRBV7-2